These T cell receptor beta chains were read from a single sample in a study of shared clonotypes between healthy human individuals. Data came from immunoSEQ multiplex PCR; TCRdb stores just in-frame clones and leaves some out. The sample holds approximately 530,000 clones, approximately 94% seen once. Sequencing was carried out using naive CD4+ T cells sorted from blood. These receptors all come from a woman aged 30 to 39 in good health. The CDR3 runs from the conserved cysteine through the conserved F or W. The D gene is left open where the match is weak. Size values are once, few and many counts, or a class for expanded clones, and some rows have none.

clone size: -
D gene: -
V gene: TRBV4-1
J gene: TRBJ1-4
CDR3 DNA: TGCGCCAGCAGCCTACGACTGACTGAAAAACTGTTTTTT
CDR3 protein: CASSLRLTEKLFF

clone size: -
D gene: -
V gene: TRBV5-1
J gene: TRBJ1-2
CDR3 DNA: TGCGCCAGCAGCTTGGACCCCAACGATGGCTACACCTTC
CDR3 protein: CASSLDPNDGYTF

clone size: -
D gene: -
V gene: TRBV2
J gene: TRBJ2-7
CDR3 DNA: TGTGCCAGCAGTGAAGCGCTGTCGGGGGACGAGCAGTACTTC
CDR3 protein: CASSEALSGDEQYF

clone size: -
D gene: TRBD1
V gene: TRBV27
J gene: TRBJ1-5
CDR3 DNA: TGTGCCAGCAGTCCAGGACAGGGAGTAAGGAGCAATCAGCCCCAGCATTTT
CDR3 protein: CASSPGQGVRSNQPQHF

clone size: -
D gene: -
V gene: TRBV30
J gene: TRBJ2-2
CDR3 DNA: TGTGCCTGGAGTGGGCAGGGTGGGGAGCTGTTTTTT
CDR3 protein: CAWSGQGGELFF

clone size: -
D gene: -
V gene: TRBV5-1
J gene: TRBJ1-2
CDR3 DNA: TGCGCCAGCAGCTTGCTACAGGGTCATGGCTACACCTTC
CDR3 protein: CASSLLQGHGYTF

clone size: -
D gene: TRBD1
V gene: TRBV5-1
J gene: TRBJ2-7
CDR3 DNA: TGCGCCAGCAGCCCGACAGGGCCTACCTACGAGCAGTACTTC
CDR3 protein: CASSPTGPTYEQYF

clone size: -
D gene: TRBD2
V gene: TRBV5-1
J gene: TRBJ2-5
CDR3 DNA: TGCGCCAGCAGCTCACGATCCGGGACTAGCGGGCAAGAGACCCAGTACTTC
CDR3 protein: CASSSRSGTSGQETQYF

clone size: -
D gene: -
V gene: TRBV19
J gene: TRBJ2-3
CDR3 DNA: TGTGCCAGTAGTCCTATGAGCCTCCGGGGAGCAGATACGCAGTATTTT
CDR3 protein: CASSPMSLRGADTQYF

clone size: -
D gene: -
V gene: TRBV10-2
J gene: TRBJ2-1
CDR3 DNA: TGCGCCAGCAGTGCAAGCGGCTACAATGAGCAGTTCTTC
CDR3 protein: CASSASGYNEQFF

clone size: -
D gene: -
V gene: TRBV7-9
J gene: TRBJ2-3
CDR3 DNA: TGTGCCAGCAGCTTAGCGGATTACTACACAGATACGCAGTATTTT
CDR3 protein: CASSLADYYTDTQYF

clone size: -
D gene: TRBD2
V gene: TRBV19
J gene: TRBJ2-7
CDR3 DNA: TGTGCCAGTAGTCGAACCGGGACTAGCGGTAGCTCCTACGAGCAGTACTTC
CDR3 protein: CASSRTGTSGSSYEQYF

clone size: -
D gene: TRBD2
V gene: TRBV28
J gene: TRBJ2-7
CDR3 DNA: TGTGCCAGCAGTCGTTATGGCGGGAGTTCCTACGAGCAGTACTTC
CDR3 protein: CASSRYGGSSYEQYF

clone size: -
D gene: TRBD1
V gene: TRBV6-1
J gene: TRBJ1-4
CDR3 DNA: TGTGCCAGCAGTTCCCGGACAGGGGGCGATGAAAAACTGTTTTTT
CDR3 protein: CASSSRTGGDEKLFF

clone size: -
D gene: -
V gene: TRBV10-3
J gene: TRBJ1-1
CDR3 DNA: TGTGCCATCAGTGAGTCTGGACGGGTGAACACTGAAGCTTTCTTT
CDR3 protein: CAISESGRVNTEAFF

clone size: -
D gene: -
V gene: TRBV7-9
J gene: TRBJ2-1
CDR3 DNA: TGTGCCAGCAGCTTAGGGAGGTTTTCCTACAATGAGCAGTTCTTC
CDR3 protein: CASSLGRFSYNEQFF

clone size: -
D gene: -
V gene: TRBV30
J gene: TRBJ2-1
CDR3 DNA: TGTGCCTGGAAACGGTACAATGAGCAGTTCTTC
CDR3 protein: CAWKRYNEQFF

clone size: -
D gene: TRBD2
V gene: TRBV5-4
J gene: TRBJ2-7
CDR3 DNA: TGTGCCAGCAGGTCGGCGGGGGCCTACGAGCAGTACTTC
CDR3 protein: CASRSAGAYEQYF

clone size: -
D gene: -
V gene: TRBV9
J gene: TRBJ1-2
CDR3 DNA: TGTGCCAGCAGCGTAGATAACTATGGCTACACCTTC
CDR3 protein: CASSVDNYGYTF

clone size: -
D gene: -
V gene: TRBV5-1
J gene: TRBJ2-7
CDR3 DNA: TGCGCCAGCAGCTTGGATGGGGCCTCCTACGAGCAGTACTTC
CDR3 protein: CASSLDGASYEQYF

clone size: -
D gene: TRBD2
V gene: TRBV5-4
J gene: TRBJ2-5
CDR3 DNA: TGTGCCAGCAGCTTGGTTGCGGGAGGGTTAGAGACCCAGTACTTC
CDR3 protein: CASSLVAGGLETQYF

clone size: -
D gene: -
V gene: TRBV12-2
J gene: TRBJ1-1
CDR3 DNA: TGTGCAAGTCGACCGGACGAATACACTGAAGCTTTCTTT
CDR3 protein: CASRPDEYTEAFF

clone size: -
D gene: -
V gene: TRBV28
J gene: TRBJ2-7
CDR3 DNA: TGTGCCAGCAGCCCCTGGGAGAACGGCTACGAGCAGTACTTC
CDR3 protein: CASSPWENGYEQYF

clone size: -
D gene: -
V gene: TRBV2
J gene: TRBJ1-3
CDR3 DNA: TGTGCCAGCAGTGAATTAGGCCCCGGAGCTGGAAACACCATATATTTT
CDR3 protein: CASSELGPGAGNTIYF

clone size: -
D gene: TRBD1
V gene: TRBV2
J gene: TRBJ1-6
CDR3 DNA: TGTGCCAGCAGTTTTTCGTACAGGGGGGATTCACCCCTCCACTTT
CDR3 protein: CASSFSYRGDSPLHF

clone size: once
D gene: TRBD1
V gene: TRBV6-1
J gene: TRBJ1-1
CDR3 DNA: TGTGCCAGCAGCAGACAGGGGGACACTGAAGCTTTCTTT
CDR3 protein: CASSRQGDTEAFF

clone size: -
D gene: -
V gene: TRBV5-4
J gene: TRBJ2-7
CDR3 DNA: TGTGCCAGCAGCTTTAACCGGGGCTCCTACGAGCAGTACTTC
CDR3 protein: CASSFNRGSYEQYF

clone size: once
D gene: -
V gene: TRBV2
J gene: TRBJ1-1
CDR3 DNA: TGTGCCAGCACCCTAGGTCGGCCTGAAGCTTTCTTT
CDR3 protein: CASTLGRPEAFF

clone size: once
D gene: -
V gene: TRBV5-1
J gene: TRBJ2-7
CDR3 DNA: TGCGCCAGCAGCCAGCGGGACAGGACCTACGAGCAGTACTTC
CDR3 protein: CASSQRDRTYEQYF

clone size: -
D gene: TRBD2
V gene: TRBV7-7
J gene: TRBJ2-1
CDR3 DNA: TGTGCCAGCAGCAATACCGGGACTAGCGGGCGGGGTATGATCTTC
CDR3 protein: CASSNTGTSGRGMIF

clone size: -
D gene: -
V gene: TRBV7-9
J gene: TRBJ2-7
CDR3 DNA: TGTGCCAGCAGACTCGACGGCCCGCACGAGCAGTACTTC
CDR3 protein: CASRLDGPHEQYF

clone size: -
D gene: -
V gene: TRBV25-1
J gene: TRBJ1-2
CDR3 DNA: TGTGCCAGCTCCCGGACGGCCAACTATGGCTACACCTTC
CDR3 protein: CASSRTANYGYTF

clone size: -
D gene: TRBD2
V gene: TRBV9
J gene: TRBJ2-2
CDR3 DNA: TGTGCCAGCAGCGTAGTCACTAGCGGGAGCCACGGGGAGCTGTTTTTT
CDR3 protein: CASSVVTSGSHGELFF

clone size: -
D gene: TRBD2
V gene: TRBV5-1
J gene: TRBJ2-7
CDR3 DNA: TGCGCCAGCAGCTTGAGGACTAGCGGGAGGGGAGCCTACGAGCAGTACTTC
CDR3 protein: CASSLRTSGRGAYEQYF

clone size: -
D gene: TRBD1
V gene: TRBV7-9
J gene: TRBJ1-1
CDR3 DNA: TGTGCCAGCAGCTTATTCGACAGGGCACCCGAAGCTTTCTTT
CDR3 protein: CASSLFDRAPEAFF

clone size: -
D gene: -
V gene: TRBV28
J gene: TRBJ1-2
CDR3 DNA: TGTGCCAGCAGTCAGGATCCCCTGGAGGGCTACACCTTC
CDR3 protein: CASSQDPLEGYTF

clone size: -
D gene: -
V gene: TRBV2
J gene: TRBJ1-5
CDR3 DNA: TGTGCCAGCGGTTTGGCTAGGGGACAGCCCCAGCATTTT
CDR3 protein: CASGLARGQPQHF

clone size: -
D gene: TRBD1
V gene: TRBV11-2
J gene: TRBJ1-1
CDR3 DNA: TGTGCCAGCAGCTTAACCGGGACAGGGACTTCTGAAGCTTTCTTT
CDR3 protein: CASSLTGTGTSEAFF

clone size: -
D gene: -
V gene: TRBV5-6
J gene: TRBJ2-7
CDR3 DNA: TGTGCCAGCAGCTTGGGGTCAGGATTCTACGAGCAGTACTTC
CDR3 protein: CASSLGSGFYEQYF

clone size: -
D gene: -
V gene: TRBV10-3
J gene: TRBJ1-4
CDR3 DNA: TGTGTCACCGCCACACACGCAACTAATGAAAAACTGTTTTTT
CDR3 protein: CVTATHATNEKLFF

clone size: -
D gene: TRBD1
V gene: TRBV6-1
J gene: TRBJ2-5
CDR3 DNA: TGTGCCAGCAGTGATCGACAGGGGCACGGCGAGACCCAGTACTTC
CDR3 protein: CASSDRQGHGETQYF

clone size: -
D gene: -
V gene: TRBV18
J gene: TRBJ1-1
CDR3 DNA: TGTGCCAGCTCACCACTTGAAACTGAAGCTTTCTTT
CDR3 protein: CASSPLETEAFF

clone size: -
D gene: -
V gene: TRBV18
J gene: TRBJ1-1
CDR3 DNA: TGTGCCAGCTCACCCACAACCGGGCGGGGCACTGAAGCTTTCTTT
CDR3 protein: CASSPTTGRGTEAFF

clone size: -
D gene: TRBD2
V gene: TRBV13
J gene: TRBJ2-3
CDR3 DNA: TGTGCCAGCAGCTTTGTTTTTAGGACTAGCGGGAGTATTGCAACGGATACGCAGTATTTT
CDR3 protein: CASSFVFRTSGSIATDTQYF

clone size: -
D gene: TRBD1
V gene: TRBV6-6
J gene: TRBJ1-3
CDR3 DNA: TGTGCCAGCAGTCCCCAACAGGGGTTGTCTGGAAACACCATATATTTT
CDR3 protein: CASSPQQGLSGNTIYF

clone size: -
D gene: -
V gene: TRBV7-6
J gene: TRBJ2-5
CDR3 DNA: TGTGCCAGCAGCCGTACAGGTCTCCAAGAGACCCAGTACTTC
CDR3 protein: CASSRTGLQETQYF

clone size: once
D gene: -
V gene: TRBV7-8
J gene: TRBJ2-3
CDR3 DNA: TGTGCCAGCAGCTTAGCAGGAGGGGATACGCAGTATTTT
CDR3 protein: CASSLAGGDTQYF

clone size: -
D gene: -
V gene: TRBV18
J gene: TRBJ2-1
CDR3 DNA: TGTGCCAGCCGTCCTTCAGAGGGAGCCACCTGGGAGCAGTTCTTC
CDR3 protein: CASRPSEGATWEQFF

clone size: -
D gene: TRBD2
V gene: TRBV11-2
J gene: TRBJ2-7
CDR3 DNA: TGTGCCAGCAGCTCGCCAGCGGGAGGAACGGGCGAGCAGTACTTC
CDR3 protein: CASSSPAGGTGEQYF

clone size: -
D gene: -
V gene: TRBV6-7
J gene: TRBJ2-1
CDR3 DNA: TGTGCCAGCAGTTACTCGACCTCCCAGGAGATCGACAATGAGCAGTTCTTC
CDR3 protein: CASSYSTSQEIDNEQFF

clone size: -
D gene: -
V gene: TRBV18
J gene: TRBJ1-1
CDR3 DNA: TGTGCCAGCTCATCGACGACTACGGGTTCTGAAGCTTTCTTT
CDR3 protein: CASSSTTTGSEAFF

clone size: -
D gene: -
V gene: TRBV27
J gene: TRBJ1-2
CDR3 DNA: TGTGCCAGCGGATCGGGGGGACCAGGCTACACCTTC
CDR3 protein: CASGSGGPGYTF

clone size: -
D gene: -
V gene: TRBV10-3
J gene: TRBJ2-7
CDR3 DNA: TGTGCCATCAGTGAGAATTTGGGCGGACCCTACGAGCAGTACTTC
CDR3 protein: CAISENLGGPYEQYF